This entry is about one T cell receptor (beta chain). Source study methods: Reference gene primer amplification gave nucleated cell count estimates. Some clones are missing from TCRdb's copy, which holds only in-frame ones; the method was immunoSEQ multiplex PCR. V and J calls and clone size are given by that table; D and trimming were obtained from the DNA. The top ten hold 5% to 6.5% of the sample, which has some 260,000 clones, approximately 88% seen once. The data derive from a study of blood T cell repertoires in COVID-19. As for the study in general: The United States, Italy and Spain supplied acute and convalescent COVID-19 samples.

Enrollment of patients from Seattle took place during active infection, with longitudinal follow-up. With 6 bases removed from V and 5 bases from J, the gap between germline ends came to 16 bases. The CDR3 length is 14 residues. Germline values: CDR1 LNHNV, CDR2 YYDKDF (reference sequence). The chain is built from TRBV15 and TRBJ2-5; D may be TRBD2 (7 bases). The clonotype was recovered from a woman in her twenties or thirties with COVID-19, enrolled during active disease. The sample comprised peripheral blood. For the CDR3, the DNA is TGTGCCACCAGGGGAGGGGGGATTGGGGAGACCCAGTACTTC. As protein: CATRGGGIGETQYF.